What follows is one T cell receptor (beta chain) and its context. The antigen remains unidentified. Other DNA sequences of this sample code for an identical CDR3. The data were obtained in a study of OX40 agonist ivuxolimab in advanced cancers. Study findings and constraints: Antigens targeted by the expanded peripheral T cells were not determined. Partial responders at 0.1-3.0 mg/kg had among the lowest clonal expansion. On average, CD8+ T cells showed a greater number of expanded clones than CD4+.

TCRdb keeps only in-frame clones here, not all; method: immunoSEQ multiplex PCR. The sample includes 65,000 to 80,000 clones, approximately 93% of them seen just once. The germline gives CDR1 MDHEN, CDR2 SYDVKM. With 3 bases removed from V and 3 bases from J, the gap between germline ends came to 12 bases. CDR3 length: 15 amino acids. The chain has TRBV28 and TRBJ1-5, with D perhaps TRBD1 (6 bases). The clonotype originates from an adult with an advanced solid tumor such as melanoma, head and neck, liver or kidney cancer. Here the sequenced sample was CD4+ or CD8+ T cells sorted from blood, taken in a trial of the OX40 agonist ivuxolimab. In DNA form, the CDR3 reads TGTGCCAGCAGTTTGGGAGGGGGGTCCAATCAGCCCCAGCATTTT. Its protein product is CASSLGGGSNQPQHF.